These 20 T cell receptor beta chains were sequenced from one sample in a study of blood T cell repertoires in COVID-19. TCRdb keeps only in-frame clones here, not all; method: immunoSEQ multiplex PCR. Seen here are about 150,000 clones, 80% to 90% observed once, and the top ten hold approximately 15%. Sequences were obtained from peripheral blood. All receptors come from a woman aged 40-49 years with acute or convalescent COVID-19.

The chain has TRBV10-3 and TRBJ2-7; 8 nucleotides agree with TRBD1. Germline-derived CDR1 and CDR2 are ENHRY and SYGVKD. The CDR3 consists of 14 residues. With 7 bases clipped from V and 0 bases from J, the junction kept 5 bases outside the gene matches. The DNA of the CDR3 is TGTGCCATCACTCGGACAGGGAGCTCCTACGAGCAGTACTTC. Amino acids: CAITRTGSSYEQYF.

The chain joins TRBV6-5 to TRBJ1-5; 8 nucleotides match TRBD1. This CDR3 is 14 amino acids long. In germline, CDR1 is MNHEY, CDR2 SVGAGI. The trim removed 6 bases at V and 4 bases at J, leaving 5 bases unmatched. In DNA, the CDR3 is TGTGCCAGCAGCCTGACAGGGGATAATCAGCCCCAGCATTTT. As protein: CASSLTGDNQPQHF.

The J gene is TRBJ2-3, the V gene TRBV9; 11 bases fit TRBD2. This CDR3 has 18 residues. Per the germline V gene, CDR1 is SGDLS and CDR2 is YYNGEE. With V trimmed by 4 bases and J by 0 bases, 10 bases remained unmatched. The CDR3 DNA reads as TGTGCCAGCAGCCTCGGGACTAGCGGCGTACCTAGCACAGATACGCAGTATTTT. The encoded protein is CASSLGTSGVPSTDTQYF.

This clone was recorded only once. The chain is built from TRBV5-3 and TRBJ2-6; 7 positions match TRBD2. TRBV5-3 counts as an open reading frame of uncertain function. The CDR3 length is 18 residues. J gave up 0 bases and V 0 bases, and 6 bases lay outside the gene matches. CDR3 in DNA: TGTGCCAGAAGCTTGGGAGCGGGGTTTCTCTCTGGGGCCAACGTCCTGACTTTC. As protein: CARSLGAGFLSGANVLTF.

The count of this clone is one. The sample contains more than one DNA sequence encoding this CDR3. The J gene is TRBJ1-2, the V gene TRBV11-2; 7 bases are a match to TRBD1. There are 14 residues in the CDR3. The junction had 5 bases not matched to a gene; V was cut back by 3 bases and J by 4 bases. Germline assignment: CDR1 SGHAT and CDR2 FQNNGV. The CDR3 sequence is CASSLGTVLYGYTF. CDR3 nucleotide sequence: TGTGCCAGCAGCTTGGGGACAGTTCTCTATGGCTACACCTTC.

The J gene is TRBJ1-1, the V gene TRBV20-1; D is perhaps TRBD1 (5 bases). V dropped 3 bases and J dropped 3 bases, with 14 bases sitting between them. Germline V CDR1 and CDR2: DFQATT, SNEGSKA (reference sequence). The CDR3 is 14 residues long. The CDR3, as DNA: TGCAGTGCTAGTTTACGGACAACCTACACTGAAGCTTTCTTT. This encodes CSASLRTTYTEAFF.

This clone was detected a few times. V and J are TRBV14 and TRBJ2-1; D gene unclear. CDR1 SGHDN and CDR2 FVKESK come from the germline V gene. The CDR3 runs 16 residues. Trimming took off 0 bases at V and 5 bases at J, with 14 bases between the two ends. This chain's CDR3 is CASSQERILIDNEQFF. The CDR3 DNA is TGTGCCAGCAGCCAAGAGAGGATACTCATCGACAATGAGCAGTTCTTC.

The chain carries TRBV14 and TRBJ2-1; D gene ambiguous. CDR1 is SGHDN, CDR2 FVKESK, per germline. The CDR3 spans 17 residues. V was clipped by 0 bases and J by 0 bases, with 12 bases between them. Here the CDR3 reads CASSQDERLSSYNEQFF. In DNA, the CDR3 is TGTGCCAGCAGCCAAGATGAACGTCTGAGCTCCTACAATGAGCAGTTCTTC.

CDR3 DNA: TGTGCCAGCAGCGGCGGGTTCCAAGAGACCCAGTACTTC. This translates into CASSGGFQETQYF. V usage is TRBV28 and J usage is TRBJ2-5; D possibly corresponds to TRBD2 (5 bases). CDR3 size: 13 residues. Deletions cut 6 bases from V and 1 base from J, with 9 bases between. CDR1 and CDR2 (germline): MDHEN, SYDVKM.

The V gene is TRBV11-2, the J gene TRBJ2-5, with 14 nucleotides matching TRBD2. Germline-derived CDR1 and CDR2 are SGHAT and FQNNGV. With V trimmed by 2 bases and J by 2 bases, 4 bases remained unmatched. There are 17 residues in the CDR3. CDR3 region: CASSLRLAGGRQETQYF. DNA for the CDR3: TGTGCCAGCAGCTTAAGACTAGCGGGAGGGCGGCAAGAGACCCAGTACTTC.

The V call is TRBV9, the J call TRBJ1-1; 8 bases align to TRBD1. This CDR3 region has 16 residues. Germline CDR1 is SGDLS and CDR2 is YYNGEE. V lost 0 bases and J lost 1; bases outside the gene matches: 5. The CDR3 region is CASSVAAGQGNTEAFF. The DNA of the CDR3 is TGTGCCAGCAGCGTAGCCGCAGGACAGGGGAACACTGAAGCTTTCTTT.

The rearrangement links TRBV15 to TRBJ2-3; TRBD2 agrees at 9 bases. This CDR3 has 15 residues. Per germline, CDR1 LNHNV and CDR2 YYDKDF (reference sequence). The V segment lost 1 base and the J segment 4 bases; nucleotides outside the gene matches: 3. The CDR3 nucleotides are TGTGCCACCAGCAGAGGCGGGGGGGCATCAGATACGCAGTATTTT. Encoded protein: CATSRGGGASDTQYF.

This chain joins TRBV9 and TRBJ1-1; 7 nucleotides align to TRBD1. Germline V gives CDR1 SGDLS, CDR2 YYNGEE. V trimming: 3 bases; J trimming: 2 bases; junction bases outside the gene matches: 4. This CDR3 has 14 residues. The CDR3: CASSEQGQNTEAFF. The CDR3 nucleotides read TGTGCCAGCAGCGAACAGGGGCAAAACACTGAAGCTTTCTTT.

The chain is built from TRBV5-6 and TRBJ1-1; 8 positions match TRBD1. Germline assignment: CDR1 SGHDT and CDR2 YYEEEE. The CDR3 sequence is 14 residues long. V was pared by 4 bases and J by 7 bases, with 9 bases of the junction left unmatched. This chain's CDR3 is CASSTYQGAFEAFF. Here the CDR3 DNA reads TGTGCCAGCAGCACGTACCAGGGGGCATTTGAAGCTTTCTTT.

This sequence joins TRBV4-1 and TRBJ2-7; TRBD2 agrees at 7 bases. Germline V gene data show CDR1 as MGHRA and CDR2 as YSYEKL. After removal of 4 bases from V and 2 bases from J, the junction contained 5 bases not matched to a gene. The CDR3 extends over 14 amino acids. DNA for the CDR3: TGCGCCAGCAGCCGAAGCGGGAACCCCTACGAGCAGTACTTC. Its protein is CASSRSGNPYEQYF.

The rearrangement uses TRBV2 and TRBJ2-6; D is possibly TRBD2 (5 bases). The germline V and J ends were trimmed by 7 bases and 0 bases, with 10 bases remaining between them. The CDR3 extends over 15 amino acids. From germline, CDR1 is SNHLY and CDR2 FYNNEI. The CDR3 loop is CASTPGYSGANVLTF. The CDR3 coding sequence is TGTGCCAGCACCCCGGGGTACTCTGGGGCCAACGTCCTGACTTTC. The variable domain in full, completed from reference TRBV2 and TRBJ2-6, reads EPEVTQTPSHQVTQMGQEVILRCVPISNHLYFYWYRQILGQKVEFLVSFYNNEISEKSEIFDDQFSVERPDGSNFTLKIRSTKLEDSAMYFCASTPGYSGANVLTFGAGSRLTVL.

V gene TRBV6-5 combines with J gene TRBJ2-1; a possible D gene is TRBD2 (6 bases). Trimming took off 5 bases at V and 10 bases at J, with 18 bases between the two ends. The CDR3 covers 14 residues. Per the germline V gene, CDR1 is MNHEY and CDR2 is SVGAGI. The CDR3 is CASSPRGGRGEQFF. In DNA, the CDR3 is TGTGCCAGCAGTCCTAGGGGTGGCCGGGGGGAGCAGTTCTTC.

A single count supports this clone. The V gene is TRBV5-4, the J gene TRBJ2-7; 8 nucleotides agree with TRBD2. Germline CDR1 SGHNT, CDR2 YYREEE (reference sequence). After removal of 4 bases from V and 1 base from J, the junction contained 4 bases not matched to a gene. The CDR3 spans 14 residues. CDR3 bases: TGTGCCAGCAGCGTACCGGGGGGGTCCTACGAGCAGTACTTC. Translation gives CASSVPGGSYEQYF.

The chain recombines TRBV28 with TRBJ2-7, with D perhaps TRBD1 (6 bases). The CDR3 has 14 amino acids. In germline, CDR1 is MDHEN, CDR2 SYDVKM. Trimming stripped 3 bases from V and 2 bases from J, with 11 bases between. The CDR3, as DNA: TGTGCCAGCAGTTTTAACAGGGCGGCCTACGAGCAGTACTTC. This encodes CASSFNRAAYEQYF.

J is TRBJ2-2 and V is TRBV5-4, with a weak D call TRBD2 (5 bases). This CDR3 has 13 residues. Germline V gene sequence: CDR1 SGHNT, CDR2 YYREEE (reference sequence). Trimming stripped 3 bases from V and 5 bases from J, with 8 bases between. DNA for the CDR3: TGTGCCAGCAGCTGGGAGAGTACCGGGGAGCTGTTTTTT. Translating gives CASSWESTGELFF.